One TCR beta chain is described in this entry. These data come from a study of lymphopenia after photon versus proton radiotherapy. TCRdb keeps only in-frame clones here, not all; method: immunoSEQ multiplex PCR. The sample includes approximately 160,000 clones, more than 85% of them seen just once. CDR3 size: 10 residues. Trimming left V 1 base short and J 9 bases short, with 6 bases between. CDR1 DFQATT and CDR2 SNEGSKA come from the germline V gene (reference sequence). The V call is TRBV20-1, the J call TRBJ1-1; no firm D call. The starting material was peripheral blood, obtained from a patient treated with photon-based radiotherapy. This receptor was taken from a man aged 45-65 years with gastric cancer. The CDR3 DNA reads TGCAGTGCTAGAGGAAACCAAGCTTTCTTT. Its translation: CSARGNQAFF.